This T cell receptor beta chain was obtained from a study of shared clonotypes between healthy human individuals. This table comes from immunoSEQ multiplex PCR, and its TCRdb copy is limited to in-frame clones, with some not included. Of approximately 2.5 million clones detected, more than 90% appear once; the ten largest clones hold over 0.12%. Germline V lookup: CDR1 MDHEN, CDR2 SYDVKM. The CDR3 is 14 residues long. The V gene lost 6 bases and the J gene lost 6 bases, with 15 bases spanning the gap. Recent vaccinations or acute infections were absent in the healthy HIV-negative adult donors. The chain uses TRBV28 and TRBJ1-5, with a possible D match to TRBD1 (6 bases). Sequencing was carried out using naive CD4+ T cells sorted from blood. Subset given: CD45RA+ positively selected. The clonotype was recovered from a man between 18 and 29 years old in good health. CDR3 coding DNA: TGTGCCAGCAGCCCGACAGGCTGGGGTCAGCCCCAGCATTTT. It encodes CASSPTGWGQPQHF.